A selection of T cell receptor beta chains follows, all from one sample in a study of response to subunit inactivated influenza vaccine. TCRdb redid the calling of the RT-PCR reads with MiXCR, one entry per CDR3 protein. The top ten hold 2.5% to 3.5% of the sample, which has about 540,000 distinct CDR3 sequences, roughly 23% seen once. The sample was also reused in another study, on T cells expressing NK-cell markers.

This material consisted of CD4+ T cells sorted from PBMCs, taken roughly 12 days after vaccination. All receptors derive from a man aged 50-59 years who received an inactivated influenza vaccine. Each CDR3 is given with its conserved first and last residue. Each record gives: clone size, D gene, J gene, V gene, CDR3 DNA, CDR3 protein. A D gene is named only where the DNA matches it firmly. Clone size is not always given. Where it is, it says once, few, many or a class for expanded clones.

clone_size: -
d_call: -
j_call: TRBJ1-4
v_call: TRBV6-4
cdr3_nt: TGTGCCAGCAAGAGGGATCGGTCAGCTAATGAAAAACTGTTTTTT
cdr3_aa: CASKRDRSANEKLFF

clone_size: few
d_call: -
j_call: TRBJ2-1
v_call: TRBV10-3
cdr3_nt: TGTGCCATCAGTGACGTCAGTGGCCGGCGACAGTGGTCGTTCTTC
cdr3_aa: CAISDVSGRRQWSFF

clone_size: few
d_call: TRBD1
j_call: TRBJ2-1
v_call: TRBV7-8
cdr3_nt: TGTGCCAGCAGCTTTGGGACAGGAAGATACAATGAGCAGTTCTTC
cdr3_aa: CASSFGTGRYNEQFF

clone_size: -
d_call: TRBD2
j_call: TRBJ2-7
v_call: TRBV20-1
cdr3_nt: TGCAGTGCTAGAGATCTCAGCGGGGCCTCCTACGAGCAGTACTTC
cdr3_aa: CSARDLSGASYEQYF

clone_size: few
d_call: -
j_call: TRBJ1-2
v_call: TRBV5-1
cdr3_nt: TGCGCCAGCAGCTTGACCGGGTCCCCGAGGAATGGCTACACCTTC
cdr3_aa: CASSLTGSPRNGYTF

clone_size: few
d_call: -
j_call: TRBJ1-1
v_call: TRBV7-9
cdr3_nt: TGTGCCAGCAGCAGCCTGGCCCTGAACACTGAAGCTTTCTTT
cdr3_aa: CASSSLALNTEAFF

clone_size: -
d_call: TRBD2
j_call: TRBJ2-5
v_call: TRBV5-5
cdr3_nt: TGTGCCAGCAGGGGGAATAGCGGGTCCCAAGAGACCCAGTACTTC
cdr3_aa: CASRGNSGSQETQYF

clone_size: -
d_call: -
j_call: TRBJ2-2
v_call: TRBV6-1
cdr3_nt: TGTGCCAGCAGGCCCGAATTTCGAGGCGGGGAGCTGTTTTTT
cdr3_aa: CASRPEFRGGELFF

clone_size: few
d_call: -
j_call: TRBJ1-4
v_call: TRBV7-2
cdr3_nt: TGTGCCAGCAGCTTTCATGAAAAACTGTTTTTT
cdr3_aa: CASSFHEKLFF

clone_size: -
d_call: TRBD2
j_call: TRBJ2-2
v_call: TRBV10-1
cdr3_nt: TGCGCCAGCAGTGAGTCCCTAGCGGGGTACTTTTCGAACACCGGGGAGCTGTTTTTT
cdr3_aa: CASSESLAGYFSNTGELFF

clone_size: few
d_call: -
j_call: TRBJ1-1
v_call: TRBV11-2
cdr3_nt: TGTGCCAGCAGCGGCTCTTACGGGGAGGGGAACACTGAAGCTTTCTTT
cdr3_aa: CASSGSYGEGNTEAFF

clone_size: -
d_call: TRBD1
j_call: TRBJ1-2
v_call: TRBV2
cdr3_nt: TGTGCCAGCGACAGGGAGGGCTATGGCTACACCTTC
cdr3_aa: CASDREGYGYTF

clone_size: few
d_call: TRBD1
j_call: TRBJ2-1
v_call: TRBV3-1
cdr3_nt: TGTGCCAGCAGCCCCCGTACAGGGGGGAACCGAAATGAGCAGTTCTTC
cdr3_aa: CASSPRTGGNRNEQFF

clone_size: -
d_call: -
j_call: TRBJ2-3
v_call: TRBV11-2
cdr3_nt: TGTGCCAGCAGCGAAGACAGGACAGATACGCAGTATTTT
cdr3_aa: CASSEDRTDTQYF

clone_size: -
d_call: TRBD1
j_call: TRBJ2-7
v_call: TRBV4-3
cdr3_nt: TGCGCCAGCAGCCAGGGGGCCGGGACAGAGTTTCTTAGCTGCTACGAGCAGTACTTC
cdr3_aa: CASSQGAGTEFLSCYEQYF

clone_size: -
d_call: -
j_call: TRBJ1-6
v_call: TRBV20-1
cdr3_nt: TGCAGTGCTAGGAGGGGGGTTGATAATTCACCCCTCCACTTT
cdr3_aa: CSARRGVDNSPLHF

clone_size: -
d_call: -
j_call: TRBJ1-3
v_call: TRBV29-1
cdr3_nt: TGCAGCGTACAGACTGGTTGGTCCGGAAACACCATATATTTT
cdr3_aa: CSVQTGWSGNTIYF

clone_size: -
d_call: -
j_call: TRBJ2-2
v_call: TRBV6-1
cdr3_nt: TGTGCCAGCACCCTGGGTCCCAACACCGGGGAGCTGTTTTTT
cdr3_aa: CASTLGPNTGELFF

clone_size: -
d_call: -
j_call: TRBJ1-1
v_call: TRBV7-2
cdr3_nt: TGTGCCAGCAGCTTATTGGGGACCTACACTGAAGCTTTCTTT
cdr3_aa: CASSLLGTYTEAFF

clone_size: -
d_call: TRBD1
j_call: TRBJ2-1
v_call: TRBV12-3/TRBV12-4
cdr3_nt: TGTGCCAGCAGTTCAGGACAGGGGAACTCCTACAATGAGCAGTTCTTC
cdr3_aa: CASSSGQGNSYNEQFF

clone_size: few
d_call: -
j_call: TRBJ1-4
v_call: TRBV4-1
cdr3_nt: TGCGCCAGCAGCCAAACAGGGACAACTAATGAAAAACTGTTTTTT
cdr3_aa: CASSQTGTTNEKLFF

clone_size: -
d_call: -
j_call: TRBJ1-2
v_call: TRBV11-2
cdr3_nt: TGTGCCACAAGTCGGGGCAGATTGGGCGGCTACACCTTC
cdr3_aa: CATSRGRLGGYTF

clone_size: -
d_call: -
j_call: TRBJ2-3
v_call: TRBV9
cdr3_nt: TGTGCCAGCAGCGAGAGAGTAGATACGCAGTATTTT
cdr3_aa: CASSERVDTQYF

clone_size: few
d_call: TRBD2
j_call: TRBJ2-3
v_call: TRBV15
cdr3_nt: TGTGCCACCAGCAGGGCTAGCGGCCACACAGATACGCAGTATTTT
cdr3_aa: CATSRASGHTDTQYF

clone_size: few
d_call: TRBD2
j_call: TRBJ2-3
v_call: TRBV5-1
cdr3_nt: TGCGCCAGCAGCTACCTAGGACTAGCGGGCACAGATACGCAGTATTTT
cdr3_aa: CASSYLGLAGTDTQYF

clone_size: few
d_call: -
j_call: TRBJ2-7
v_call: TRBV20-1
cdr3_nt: TGCAGTGCTAGAACCCTACAAGGATACGAGCAGTACTTC
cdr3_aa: CSARTLQGYEQYF

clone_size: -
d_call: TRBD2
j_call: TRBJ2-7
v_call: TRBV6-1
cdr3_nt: TGTGCCAGCAGTACCTTAATTATCAAGACTAGCGGAGGGATGTACGAGCAGTACTTC
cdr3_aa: CASSTLIIKTSGGMYEQYF

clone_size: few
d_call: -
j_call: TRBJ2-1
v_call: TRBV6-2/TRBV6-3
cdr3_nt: TGTGCCAGCAGCCGACCGGGACGGAACAATGAGCAGTTCTTC
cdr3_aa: CASSRPGRNNEQFF

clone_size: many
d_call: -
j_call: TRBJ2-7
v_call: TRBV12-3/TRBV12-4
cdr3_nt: TGTGCCAGCAGTCTCTACGGCTACGAGCAGTACTTC
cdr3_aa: CASSLYGYEQYF

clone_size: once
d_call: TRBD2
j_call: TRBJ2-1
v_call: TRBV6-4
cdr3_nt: TGTGCCAGCAGTGACCCTCACCCCGGGACTAGCGGGACCGGGGGGCATAGCTCCTACAATGAGCAGTTCTTC
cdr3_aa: CASSDPHPGTSGTGGHSSYNEQFF

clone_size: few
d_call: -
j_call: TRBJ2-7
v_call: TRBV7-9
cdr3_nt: TGTGCCAGCAGCTTTCTTGGGACGGGCGCCTACGAGCAGTACTTC
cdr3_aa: CASSFLGTGAYEQYF

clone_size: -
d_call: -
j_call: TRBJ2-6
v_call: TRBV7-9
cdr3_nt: TGTGCCAGCAGCGACACAGTCTCTGGGGCCAACGTCCTGACTTTC
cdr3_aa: CASSDTVSGANVLTF

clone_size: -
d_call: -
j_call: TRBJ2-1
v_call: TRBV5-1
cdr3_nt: TGCGCCAGCACCTACTTTGGACAGAACAATGAGCAGTTCTTC
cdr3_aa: CASTYFGQNNEQFF

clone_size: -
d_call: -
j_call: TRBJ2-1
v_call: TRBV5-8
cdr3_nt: TGTGCCAGCAGCCCCGGTGGGCTAGCACGTAATGAGCAGTTCTTC
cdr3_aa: CASSPGGLARNEQFF

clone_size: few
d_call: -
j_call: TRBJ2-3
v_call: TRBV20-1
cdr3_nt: TGCAGTGCTACCAACACCGGACAGATCAGAACGCAGTATTTT
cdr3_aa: CSATNTGQIRTQYF

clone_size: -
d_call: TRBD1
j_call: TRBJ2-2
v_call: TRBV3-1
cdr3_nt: TGTGCCAGCAGCCACTCTCGACAGGGCCACACCGGGGAGCTGTTTTTT
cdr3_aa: CASSHSRQGHTGELFF

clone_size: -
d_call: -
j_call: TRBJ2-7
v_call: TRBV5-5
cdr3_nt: TGTGCCAGCAGCTTGAGAGATTATAGGGTTTCCTACGAGCAGTACTTC
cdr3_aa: CASSLRDYRVSYEQYF

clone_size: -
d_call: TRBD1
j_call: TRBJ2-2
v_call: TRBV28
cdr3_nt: TGTGCCAGCAAAGGGGGCGTGAACACCGGGGAGCTGTTTTTT
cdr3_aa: CASKGGVNTGELFF

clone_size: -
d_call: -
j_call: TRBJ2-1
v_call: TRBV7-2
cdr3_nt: TGTGCCAGCAGCTTTTACCCGATCCTCTACAATGAGCAGTTCTTC
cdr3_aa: CASSFYPILYNEQFF

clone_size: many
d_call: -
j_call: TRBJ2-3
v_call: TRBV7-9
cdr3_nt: TGTGCCAGCACTAGCGCGGATACGCAGTATTTT
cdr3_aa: CASTSADTQYF

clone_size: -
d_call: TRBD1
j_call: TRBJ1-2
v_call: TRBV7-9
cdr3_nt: TGTGCCAGCAGCATCCTGACAGGGGAAGGCTATGGCTACACCTTC
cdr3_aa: CASSILTGEGYGYTF

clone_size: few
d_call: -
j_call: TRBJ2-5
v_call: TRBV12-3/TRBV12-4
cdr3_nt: TGTGCCAGCACCCGGGACACCCAAGAGACCCAGTACTTC
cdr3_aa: CASTRDTQETQYF

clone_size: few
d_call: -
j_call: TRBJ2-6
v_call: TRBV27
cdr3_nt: TGTGCCAGCACCCACCGGTCTGGGGCCAACGTCCTGACTTTC
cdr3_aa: CASTHRSGANVLTF

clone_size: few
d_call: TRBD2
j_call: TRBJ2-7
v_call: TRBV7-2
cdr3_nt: TGTGCCAGCAGCTCGGGGGGATGGCAGACCTCCTACGAGCAGTACTTC
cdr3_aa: CASSSGGWQTSYEQYF

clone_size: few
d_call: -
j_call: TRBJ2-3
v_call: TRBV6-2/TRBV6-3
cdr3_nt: TGTGCCAGCAGTTACTCGCCCCTCGGCGGGGGCGGCACAGATACGCAGTATTTT
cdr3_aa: CASSYSPLGGGGTDTQYF

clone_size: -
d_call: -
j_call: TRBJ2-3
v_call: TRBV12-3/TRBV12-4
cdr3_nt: TGTGCCAGCACCCCCGGGACTCGCACAGATACGCAGTATTTT
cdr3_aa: CASTPGTRTDTQYF

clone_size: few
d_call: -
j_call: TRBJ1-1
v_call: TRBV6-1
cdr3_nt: TGTGCCAGCAAAAGACAGGTACTAACCGAAGCTTTCTTT
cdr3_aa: CASKRQVLTEAFF

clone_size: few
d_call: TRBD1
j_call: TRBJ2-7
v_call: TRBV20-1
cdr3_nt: TGCAGTGCTCGGCCGGGACAGGGGGCTTACGAGCAGTACTTC
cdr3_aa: CSARPGQGAYEQYF

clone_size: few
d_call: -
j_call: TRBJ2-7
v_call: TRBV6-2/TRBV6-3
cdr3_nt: TGTGCCAGCAGCTTAGGCTCTACATCGGAGCAACCCTACGAGCAGTACTTC
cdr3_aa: CASSLGSTSEQPYEQYF

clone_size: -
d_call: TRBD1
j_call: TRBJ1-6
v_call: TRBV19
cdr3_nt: TGTGCCAGTAGTCCGACTCCACAGGGGGCGTATTCACCCCTCCACTTT
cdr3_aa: CASSPTPQGAYSPLHF

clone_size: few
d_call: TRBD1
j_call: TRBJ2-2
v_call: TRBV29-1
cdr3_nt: TGCAGCGTAGGGACAGGGACCACCGGGGAGCTGTTTTTT
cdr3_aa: CSVGTGTTGELFF